The 19 T cell receptor beta chains given below trace back to one sample, sequenced in a study of T cell responses to AZD1222 COVID-19 vaccine (dated by TCRdb to the early 2020s). The method was the immunoSEQ multiplex PCR assay. TCRdb took over this immuneACCESS table, retaining in-frame rearrangements with V and J assigned. Such tables are incomplete; in checked studies, under half of the missing clones stem from an unresolved V gene, and the remainder is unexplained. The sample table shows some 180,000 clones, and 80% to 95% are seen once. In total, the top ten clones hold more than 1.5% of the sample. Taken with the paper, the label for time point translates to: about 28 days (+/-7) after the second vaccine dose. The sequencing here drew on peripheral blood, taken 28 days after the second AZD1222 dose. Source of these receptors: an adult who received the AZD1222 COVID-19 vaccine.

This rearrangement joins TRBV6-2 or TRBV6-3 to TRBJ2-7; D is unclear. V lost 6 bases and J lost 4, with 22 bases in between. The CDR3 spans 16 residues. Germline CDR1 is MNHEY and CDR2 is SVGEGT. The CDR3 reads CASSRIIGSVRYEQYF. The CDR3 nucleotides read TGTGCCAGCAGCCGTATCATTGGGTCGGTAAGGTACGAGCAGTACTTC.

DNA of the CDR3: TGTGCCTGGAGTGGCCTGGACAGCCTACTCGATAGCAATCAGCCCCAGCATTTT. Translating gives CAWSGLDSLLDSNQPQHF. The chain has TRBV30 and TRBJ1-5; maybe TRBD1 (6 bases). The V gene lost 1 base and the J gene lost 0 bases, with 19 bases spanning the gap. Germline CDR1 reads GTSNPN; CDR2 reads SVGIG (reference sequence). This CDR3 contains 18 residues. The variable domain in full, completed from reference TRBV30 and TRBJ1-5, reads SQTIHQWPATLVQPVGSPLSLECTVEGTSNPNLYWYRQAAGRGLQLLFYSVGIGQISSEVPQNLSASRPQDRQFILSSKKLLLSDSGFYLCAWSGLDSLLDSNQPQHFGDGTRLSIL.

This rearrangement joins TRBV27 to TRBJ1-1, with D possibly TRBD1 on 5 matching bases. The CDR3 totals 14 residues. CDR1 and CDR2 (germline): MNHEY, SMNVEV (reference sequence). V dropped 5 bases and J dropped 1 base, with 11 bases sitting between them. DNA of the CDR3: TGTGCCAGCAGTCCCAGGGTGGGGAACACTGAAGCTTTCTTT. As protein: CASSPRVGNTEAFF.

The rearrangement joins TRBV5-6 to TRBJ2-5, with a weak D call TRBD2 (6 bases). CDR3 length: 13 amino acids. Germline-derived CDR1 and CDR2 are SGHDT and YYEEEE. Trimming took 7 bases from V and 5 from J, leaving 15 bases between them. The chain's CDR3 is CASSHGTGETQYF. Written as DNA, the CDR3 is TGTGCCAGCTCTCACGGGACTGGGGAGACCCAGTACTTC. The variable domain in full, with the rest retrieved from reference TRBV5-6 and TRBJ2-5, is DAGVTQSPTHLIKTRGQQVTLRCSPKSGHDTVSWYQQALGQGPQFIFQYYEEEERQRGNFPDRFSGHQFPNYSSELNVNALLLGDSALYLCASSHGTGETQYFGPGTRLLVL.

V and J are TRBV5-1 and TRBJ1-4; 9 positions agree with TRBD1. The CDR3 sequence is 16 residues long. Trimming removed 4 bases from V and 6 bases from J; junction bases left unmatched: 10. Germline V lookup: CDR1 SGHRS, CDR2 YFSETQ. This chain's CDR3 is CASSPSTGGGYEKLFF. In DNA, the CDR3 is TGCGCCAGCAGCCCATCTACAGGGGGCGGGTATGAAAAACTGTTTTTT.

The gene calls are TRBV7-9 and TRBJ1-2; 7 nucleotides align to TRBD1. This CDR3 is 12 amino acids long. V gave up 5 bases and J gave up 7 bases; unmatched junction bases: 4. The germline V gene encodes CDR1 SEHNR and CDR2 FQNEAQ (reference sequence). In DNA form, the CDR3 reads TGTGCCAGCAGCACGACAGGGTCTGGCTACACCTTC. Protein product: CASSTTGSGYTF.

This chain uses TRBV20-1 with TRBJ1-1, with D hard to call. The CDR3 length is 11 residues. V was clipped by 5 bases and J by 2 bases, with 6 bases between them. Germline values: CDR1 DFQATT, CDR2 SNEGSKA (reference sequence). The CDR3 reads CSAWDNTEAFF. CDR3 sequence (DNA): TGCAGTGCTTGGGATAACACTGAAGCTTTCTTT.

This chain uses TRBV3-1 (or the pseudogene TRBV3-2) with TRBJ1-3, with D uncertain. This CDR3 has 13 residues. CDR1 and CDR2 (germline): LGHDT, YNNKEL (reference sequence). Trimming removed 0 bases at V and 8 bases at J, with 8 bases between. In DNA form, the CDR3 reads TGTGCCAGCAGCCAAGAAGGTAAAGACACCATATATTTT. Amino acid sequence: CASSQEGKDTIYF.

The gene calls are TRBV5-4 and TRBJ2-3; the D is unclear. CDR1 SGHNT and CDR2 YYREEE come from the germline V gene (reference sequence). The CDR3 is made up of 16 amino acids. V shed 0 bases and J shed 0 bases, with 11 bases lying between them. The CDR3 nucleotides read TGTGCCAGCAGCTTGGGAGGCAGCTCTAGCACAGATACGCAGTATTTT. This sequence encodes CASSLGGSSSTDTQYF.

The chain joins TRBV5-4 to TRBJ2-3; D may match TRBD1 or TRBD2 (5 bases each). Germline V lookup: CDR1 SGHNT, CDR2 YYREEE (reference sequence). Trimming cost V 0 bases and J 5 bases, with 13 bases left between them. There are 15 residues in the CDR3. This chain's CDR3 is CASSLDVGAKDTQYF. The CDR3 bases are TGTGCCAGCAGCTTGGACGTCGGGGCCAAAGATACGCAGTATTTT.

The chain recombines TRBV5-4 with TRBJ2-5; 7 bases map to TRBD1. This CDR3 is 13 amino acids long. The V segment lost 0 bases and the J segment 4 bases; nucleotides outside the gene matches: 0. The V gene's germline CDR1 is SGHNT and CDR2 YYREEE (reference sequence). The chain's CDR3 is CASSLGQGETQYF. Written as DNA, the CDR3 is TGTGCCAGCAGCTTGGGACAGGGAGAGACCCAGTACTTC.

The chain employs TRBV5-1 and TRBJ2-5; the D gene could be TRBD1 or TRBD2 (5 bases each). Trimming left V 1 base short and J 4 bases short, with 11 bases between. This CDR3 region has 14 residues. CDR1 and CDR2 from the germline V gene are SGHRS and YFSETQ. The CDR3 bases are TGCGCCAGCAGCTTGTCCCCGGGACGAGAGACCCAGTACTTC. Encoded protein: CASSLSPGRETQYF.

The V gene is TRBV29-1, the J gene TRBJ2-7; 8 bases align to TRBD2. Germline loops: CDR1 SQVTM, CDR2 ANQGSEA. The CDR3 has 16 residues. The J segment lost 2 bases and the V segment lost 6 bases, leaving 15 bases of the junction unmatched. The CDR3 protein is CSVPLRGGQGTYEQYF. CDR3 bases: TGCAGCGTGCCTCTCCGGGGGGGGCAGGGGACCTACGAGCAGTACTTC.

This chain links TRBV19 with TRBJ1-1; TRBD1 aligns across 9 bases. This CDR3 comprises 16 residues. The trim removed 5 bases at V and 0 bases at J, leaving 7 bases unmatched. Germline CDR1 LNHDA, CDR2 SQIVND (reference sequence). This CDR3 is CASSARTGDMNTEAFF. CDR3 coding DNA: TGTGCCAGTAGTGCCCGGACAGGGGACATGAACACTGAAGCTTTCTTT.

The chain links TRBV7-3 to TRBJ2-3, with D hard to call. The germline V gene encodes CDR1 SGHTA and CDR2 FQGTGA. V was shortened by 1 base and J by 0 bases, with 8 bases between the two germline ends. The CDR3 spans 15 residues. In DNA, the CDR3 is TGTGCCAGCAGCTTAAGGGCGTCTAGCACAGATACGCAGTATTTT. Its protein product is CASSLRASSTDTQYF.

This clone was seen only a few times. This sequence joins TRBV4-2 and TRBJ1-3; D is unclear. V lost 0 bases and J 2 bases, leaving 11 bases between the germline ends. The CDR3 spans 16 residues. Germline CDR1 is LGHNA and CDR2 is YNFKEQ. For the CDR3, the DNA is TGTGCCAGCAGCCAAGATAAACCCGTAACTGGAAACACCATATATTTT. Residues: CASSQDKPVTGNTIYF.

This chain connects TRBV6-5 to TRBJ1-3; D uncertain. Looked up from germline, CDR1 is MNHEY and CDR2 is SVGAGI. The CDR3 is 14 amino acids. With 2 bases removed from V and 4 bases from J, the gap between germline ends came to 9 bases. CDR3 in DNA: TGTGCCAGCAGTTACGGGGTGTCCGGAAACACCATATATTTT. It yields the protein CASSYGVSGNTIYF.

This sequence joins TRBV5-5 and TRBJ2-3; D is undetermined. The germline gives CDR1 SGHKS, CDR2 YYEKEE (reference sequence). CDR3 size: 15 residues. Trimming took off 0 bases at V and 2 bases at J, with 10 bases between the two ends. The CDR3 DNA reads as TGTGCCAGCAGCTTGGCCCAGGACCACACAGATACGCAGTATTTT. It codes for CASSLAQDHTDTQYF.

This chain's CDR3 is CATSENYNEQFF. The DNA for the CDR3 is TGTGCCACCAGTGAAAACTACAATGAGCAGTTCTTC. The chain employs TRBV24-1 and TRBJ2-1; unclear D gene. CDR1 KGHDR and CDR2 SFDVKD come from the germline V gene. The CDR3 totals 12 residues. V was pared by 4 bases and J by 3 bases, with 3 bases between.